One and the same sample provided the 28 T cell receptor beta chains below, sequenced in a study of sequential checkpoint blockade in melanoma. Repertoires were generated with immunoSEQ multiplex PCR, while TCRdb's copy carries only in-frame clones and drops some. The data show approximately 5,300 clones, approximately 72% seen once. Described treatment: randomized to nivolumab then ipilimumab (arm A) or the reverse (arm B). Sequenced here: CD8+ T cells sorted from blood (inferred from file names), sampled from a patient given nivolumab and ipilimumab in sequence. These receptors all stem from a human donor with melanoma.

This clone was picked up a small number of times. For the CDR3, the DNA is TGTGCCAGCAGCTTGGCAGGGGGCTATCCTAACTATGGCTACACCTTC. It specifies CASSLAGGYPNYGYTF. The V and J genes are TRBV11-2 and TRBJ1-2; 8 nucleotides match TRBD1. Looked up from germline, CDR1 is SGHAT and CDR2 is FQNNGV. The CDR3 is made up of 16 amino acids. The trim removed 3 bases at V and 0 bases at J, leaving 6 bases unmatched.

J is TRBJ2-7 and V is TRBV11-2, with 10 bases aligning to TRBD2. V shed 7 bases, J shed 5 bases, and the junction held 11 bases outside the gene matches. This CDR3 has 15 amino acids. Per germline, CDR1 SGHAT and CDR2 FQNNGV. CDR3 amino acids: CASNQSGGAFHEQYF. The DNA for the CDR3 is TGTGCCAGCAACCAAAGCGGGGGGGCCTTCCACGAGCAGTACTTC.

This sequence joins TRBV6-5 and TRBJ2-7; maybe TRBD1 (6 bases). V lost 4 bases to trimming and J lost 5 bases, with 18 bases between them. The CDR3 spans 15 residues. Germline loops: CDR1 MNHEY, CDR2 SVGAGI. CDR3 nucleotides: TGTGCCAGCAGTTCCTCCGTCACAGGGCCGGACGAGCAGTACTTC. The encoded protein is CASSSSVTGPDEQYF.

The J gene is TRBJ2-5, the V gene TRBV19, with 11 positions matching TRBD1. The end of the DNA aligns better with TRBJ2-7, so the J call may be wrong. Per germline, CDR1 LNHDA and CDR2 SQIVND (reference sequence). The CDR3 runs to 14 residues. The CDR3 here is CASSPGQGAGEQYF. In DNA form, the CDR3 reads TGTGCCAGTAGCCCAGGACAGGGGGCAGGCGAGCAGTACTTC.

This chain joins TRBV19 and TRBJ1-2; D gene unclear. The germline V and J ends were trimmed by 3 bases and 3 bases, with 11 bases remaining between them. Per germline, CDR1 LNHDA and CDR2 SQIVND (reference sequence). There are 14 residues in the CDR3. CDR3 amino acids: CASSILGGDYGYTF. CDR3 DNA: TGTGCCAGTAGTATTCTGGGAGGAGACTATGGCTACACCTTC.

The rearrangement uses TRBV27 and TRBJ2-3; D is possibly TRBD2 (6 bases). The CDR3 totals 16 residues. The V gene's germline CDR1 is MNHEY and CDR2 SMNVEV (reference sequence). V was trimmed by 2 bases and J by 2 bases, leaving 14 bases between them. The chain's CDR3 is CASSLIGGPFTDTQYF. The CDR3 DNA follows: TGTGCCAGCAGTTTAATCGGGGGACCATTCACAGATACGCAGTATTTT.

Only one count was recorded for this clone. The germline gene is not matched at one end of the junction; a read error may be the cause. The V gene is TRBV19, the J gene TRBJ2-7, with D perhaps TRBD2 (5 bases). The CDR3 is made up of 13 amino acids. Germline assignment: CDR1 LNHDA and CDR2 SQIVND (reference sequence). The CDR3 region has the DNA TGTGCCAATAGTATGAGAGGGATTACCGAGCAGTACTTC. This sequence encodes CANSMRGITEQYF. The full variable domain, rest sourced from reference TRBV19 and TRBJ2-7, is DGGITQSPKYLFRKEGQNVTLSCEQNLNHDAMYWYRQDPGQGLRLIYYSQIVNDFQKGDIAEGYSVSREKKESFPLTVTSAQKNPTAFYLCANSMRGITEQYFGPGTRLTVT.

This sequence joins TRBV6-1 and TRBJ2-6, with D possibly matching TRBD1 (5 bases). The CDR3 extends over 17 amino acids. CDR1 and CDR2 (germline): MNHNS, SASEGT. V was clipped by 3 bases and J by 4 bases, with 16 bases between them. CDR3 sequence reads: CASSDRDSSGGANVLTF. The CDR3, as DNA: TGTGCCAGCAGTGACAGGGATAGCTCTGGGGGGGCCAACGTCCTGACTTTC.

The chain has TRBV27 and TRBJ2-4; 13 nucleotides match TRBD2. In germline, CDR1 is MNHEY, CDR2 SMNVEV (reference sequence). Trimming took 5 bases from V and 6 from J; bases not matched to a gene: 7. The CDR3 has 16 amino acids. The CDR3, as DNA: TGTGCCAGCAGTAGTCGGACTAGCGGGGGTGGAAACATTCAGTACTTC. It specifies CASSSRTSGGGNIQYF.

This sequence joins TRBV4-2 and TRBJ1-6, with 9 bases aligning to TRBD1. The J segment lost 10 bases and the V segment lost 0 bases, leaving 7 bases of the junction unmatched. The V gene's germline CDR1 is LGHNA and CDR2 YNFKEQ. The CDR3 consists of 16 residues. The CDR3 region has the DNA TGTGCCAGCAGCCAAGATGAGGGACAGGGAGGCTCACCCCTCCACTTT. Translating gives CASSQDEGQGGSPLHF.

The rearrangement uses TRBV25-1 and TRBJ1-2; 9 bases are a match to TRBD1. V trimming: 6 bases; J trimming: 3 bases; junction bases outside the gene matches: 2. The CDR3 extends over 13 amino acids. Germline V CDR1 and CDR2: MGHDK, SYGVNS. CDR3 in amino acids: CASRDRGDYGYTF. CDR3 DNA sequence: TGTGCCAGCAGGGACAGGGGCGACTATGGCTACACCTTC.

This clone occurred a few times. This sequence is one base from a far larger clone and is likely a read error. Other DNA sequences in this sample translate to the same CDR3. The chain recombines TRBV27 with TRBJ1-2; 8 bases match TRBD1. The CDR3 consists of 13 residues. Germline-derived CDR1 and CDR2 are MNHEY and SMNVEV (reference sequence). The DNA of the CDR3 is TGCGCCAGCAGCTTGGCAGGGGGCTGGGGCTACACCTTC. Protein sequence: CASSLAGGWGYTF.

V is TRBV14 and J is TRBJ2-7; D might be TRBD1 (5 bases). Trimming cost V 7 bases and J 4 bases, with 14 bases left between them. Germline V gene sequence: CDR1 SGHDN, CDR2 FVKESK. The CDR3 runs to 13 residues. This CDR3 is CASTSIDSYEQYF. In DNA form, the CDR3 reads TGTGCCAGCACCTCCATCGACAGTTACGAGCAGTACTTC.

This clone was observed a single time. The gene calls are TRBV30 and TRBJ1-6, with TRBD1 matching 8 bases. V was pared by 3 bases and J by 5 bases, with 6 bases of the junction left unmatched. Germline assignment: CDR1 GTSNPN and CDR2 SVGIG (reference sequence). The CDR3 length is 15 residues. The CDR3 reads CAWSGAGQDNSPLHF. CDR3 DNA sequence: TGTGCCTGGAGCGGGGCGGGACAGGATAATTCACCCCTCCACTTT. The variable domain in full, completed from reference TRBV30 and TRBJ1-6, reads SQTIHQWPATLVQPVGSPLSLECTVEGTSNPNLYWYRQAAGRGLQLLFYSVGIGQISSEVPQNLSASRPQDRQFILSSKKLLLSDSGFYLCAWSGAGQDNSPLHFGNGTRLTVT.

The V gene is TRBV6-4, the J gene TRBJ2-3; D perhaps matches TRBD2 (7 bases). Per germline, CDR1 MRHNA and CDR2 SNTAGT. This CDR3 spans 15 amino acids. V lost 2 bases and J lost 0, with 9 bases in between. The CDR3 sequence is CASSDGGASTDTQYF. As DNA, the CDR3 is TGTGCCAGCAGTGACGGGGGGGCTAGCACAGATACGCAGTATTTT.

V and J are TRBV28 and TRBJ2-4; 11 positions match TRBD2. Trimming cost V 6 bases and J 2 bases; bases outside gene matches: 9. This CDR3 has 17 residues. Germline values: CDR1 MDHEN, CDR2 SYDVKM. The chain's CDR3 is CASSPRLAGGPKNIQYF. DNA of the CDR3: TGTGCCAGCAGCCCAAGATTAGCGGGGGGGCCCAAAAACATTCAGTACTTC.

The chain couples TRBV25-1 to TRBJ2-7, with TRBD1 as a possible D gene (5 bases). The CDR3 sequence is 13 residues long. Trimming stripped 4 bases from V and 1 base from J, with 8 bases between. In germline, CDR1 is MGHDK, CDR2 SYGVNS. CDR3 DNA: TGTGCCAGCAGTGTCACAGGTTCCTACGAGCAGTACTTC. Its protein is CASSVTGSYEQYF.

This chain connects TRBV29-1 to TRBJ2-7, with D tentatively TRBD2 (5 bases). The CDR3 is 12 residues long. V was trimmed by 7 bases and J by 1 base, leaving 11 bases between them. Looked up from germline, CDR1 is SQVTM and CDR2 is ANQGSEA. The CDR3 region is CSAGEVSYEQYF. DNA for the CDR3: TGCAGCGCCGGGGAAGTGTCCTACGAGCAGTACTTC.

This chain connects TRBV9 to TRBJ1-1; 10 nucleotides match TRBD1. Germline CDR1 reads SGDLS; CDR2 reads YYNGEE. The CDR3 consists of 15 residues. J lost 2 bases, V lost 3 bases, and 4 bases had no gene match. CDR3 protein: CASSDPTGGNTEAFF. CDR3 DNA sequence: TGTGCCAGCAGCGACCCGACAGGGGGCAACACTGAAGCTTTCTTT. Based on the CDR3 plus reference TRBV9 and TRBJ1-1, the full variable domain is DSGVTQTPKHLITATGQRVTLRCSPRSGDLSVYWYQQSLDQGLQFLIQYYNGEERAKGNILERFSAQQFPDLHSELNLSSLELGDSALYFCASSDPTGGNTEAFFGQGTRLTVV.

In DNA form, the CDR3 reads TGTGCCAGCAGTTTCTCCTCCTACGAGCAGTACTTC. Translation gives CASSFSSYEQYF. This chain connects TRBV28 to TRBJ2-5; D is undetermined. TRBJ2-7 explains the end of the DNA better; the J call may be wrong. CDR3 length: 12 amino acids. The germline CDR1 and CDR2 sequences are MDHEN and SYDVKM.

V is TRBV4-1 and J is TRBJ1-4; the D gene is possibly TRBD1 (5 bases). In germline, CDR1 is MGHRA, CDR2 YSYEKL. The CDR3 runs 13 residues. V gave up 4 bases and J gave up 7 bases, with 10 bases separating them. CDR3 in amino acids: CASSRGVGEKLFF. DNA for the CDR3: TGCGCCAGCAGCCGGGGGGTAGGTGAAAAACTGTTTTTT.

The chain links TRBV9 to TRBJ2-1; 7 nucleotides match TRBD1. The V and J ends lost 7 bases and 7 bases, in that order; junction bases with no gene match: 5. The germline V gene has CDR1 SGDLS and CDR2 YYNGEE. The CDR3 is 12 residues long. The CDR3 reads CASGTVLNEQFF. DNA of the CDR3: TGTGCCAGCGGGACAGTTTTAAATGAGCAGTTCTTC.

The chain couples TRBV6-1 to TRBJ2-7; a possible D gene is TRBD1 (5 bases). V was shortened by 4 bases and J by 6 bases, with 13 bases between the two germline ends. Germline V lookup: CDR1 MNHNS, CDR2 SASEGT. The CDR3 is made up of 13 amino acids. The CDR3 region is CASSATAQSEQYF. The DNA of the CDR3 is TGTGCCAGCAGTGCGACAGCCCAAAGCGAGCAGTACTTC.

This chain uses TRBV5-6 with TRBJ2-1, with a weak D call TRBD2 (6 bases). The CDR3 extends over 15 amino acids. V shed 3 bases and J shed 4 bases, with 14 bases lying between them. Germline CDR1 and CDR2: SGHDT and YYEEEE. The CDR3 reads CASSWGTSTYNEQFF. The CDR3 nucleotides are TGTGCCAGCAGCTGGGGGACTTCAACTTACAATGAGCAGTTCTTC.

Points on this clone: A much larger clone sits a single nucleotide away, making a read error possible. The rearrangement uses TRBV4-1 and TRBJ1-2, with 8 bases aligning to TRBD1. This CDR3 region has 13 residues. Germline CDR1 reads MGHRA; CDR2 reads YSYEKL. Trimming at V came to 5 bases and at J to 8 bases, leaving 7 bases not matched to a gene. The CDR3 spells CASSLAGGWGYTF. In nucleotides, the CDR3 is TGCGCCAGCAGCTTGGCAGGGGGCTGGGGCTACACCTTC.

The V and J genes are TRBV4-1 and TRBJ1-4; the D gene is possibly TRBD1 (5 bases). V was trimmed by 0 bases and J by 9 bases, leaving 17 bases between them. The CDR3 loop spans 16 amino acids. Germline CDR1 MGHRA, CDR2 YSYEKL. CDR3 sequence reads: CASSQEADTRFKKLFF. CDR3 in DNA: TGCGCCAGCAGCCAAGAGGCGGACACGAGGTTTAAAAAACTGTTTTTT.

This sequence joins TRBV6-4 and TRBJ1-2; D uncertain. Looked up from germline, CDR1 is MRHNA and CDR2 is SNTAGT. Trimming cost V 2 bases and J 5 bases, with 9 bases left between them. The CDR3 sequence is 13 residues long. CDR3 sequence: CASSDGGMYGYTF. CDR3 coding DNA: TGTGCCAGCAGTGACGGCGGGATGTATGGCTACACCTTC.

The V gene is TRBV6-1, the J gene TRBJ2-7; TRBD2 matches at 7 bases. After removal of 0 bases from V and 6 bases from J, the junction contained 8 bases not matched to a gene. The CDR3 length is 15 residues. The germline V gene encodes CDR1 MNHNS and CDR2 SASEGT. Here the CDR3 DNA reads TGTGCCAGCAGTGAAGCTCGGACTAGTAGCCTCGAGCAGTACTTC. As protein: CASSEARTSSLEQYF.